Reported below is one T cell receptor (beta chain). Its antigen is currently unknown. Time point denoted: week 47, end of study. Every vaccination contained 300 ug of the mutant IDH1 20-mer peptide and was paired with topical imiquimod. Each of the donors came in with new WHO grade 3 or 4 astrocytomas that were IDH1-mutant and ATRX-lost. Sequenced by immunoSEQ multiplex PCR; TCRdb stores in-frame clones only, minus some. This sample has tens of thousands of clones, with about 79% found just once. This sample was included in a study of a mutant IDH1 vaccine in newly diagnosed glioma. Study information: Vaccination was launched 4-6 weeks after radiotherapy alone, or with temozolomide cycles.

Study-wide results and limits: Pseudoprogression apparently tracked independently of changes in top peripheral T cell clonotypes.

The sequenced sample was PBMCs, obtained from a glioma patient whose treatment included an IDH1 peptide vaccine. The receptor was isolated from a man in his fifties or sixties with glioma.

The CDR3: CASSLADRFTGELFF. The CDR3 nucleotides are TGTGCCAGCTCATTGGCGGACAGGTTTACCGGGGAGCTGTTTTTT. The J gene is TRBJ2-2, the V gene TRBV18, with 7 bases aligning to TRBD1. From germline, CDR1 is KGHSH and CDR2 LQKENI. The CDR3 sequence is 15 residues long. The trim removed 5 bases at V and 5 bases at J, leaving 8 bases unmatched.